Each of the 15 T cell receptor beta chains below was sequenced from the same sample in a study of blood T cell repertoires in COVID-19. Using immunoSEQ multiplex PCR, the repertoire was profiled, and TCRdb retains in-frame clones only, with some absent. The sample includes under 140,000 clones, approximately 67% of them seen just once. Sequenced: peripheral blood. The receptors here all came from a woman between 55 and 75 years old with acute or convalescent COVID-19.

The chain couples TRBV3-1 (or the pseudogene TRBV3-2) to TRBJ1-3; D is undetermined. This CDR3 is built from 14 residues. Germline assignment: CDR1 LGHDT and CDR2 YNNKEL (reference sequence). V was pared by 3 bases and J by 1 base, with 7 bases between. DNA of the CDR3: TGTGCCAGCAGCCACGCTAAGTCTGGAAACACCATATATTTT. Encoded protein: CASSHAKSGNTIYF.

The chain employs TRBV28 and TRBJ1-2; 7 bases agree with TRBD1. The CDR3 totals 13 residues. In germline, CDR1 is MDHEN, CDR2 SYDVKM. J was trimmed by 8 bases and V by 4 bases; bases with no gene match: 7. CDR3 sequence reads: CASSSPGQRGYTF. CDR3 bases: TGTGCCAGCAGTTCCCCGGGACAGAGGGGCTACACCTTC.

The chain has TRBV7-2 and TRBJ1-1; weak D call: TRBD1 (6 bases). The germline CDR1 and CDR2 sequences are SGHTA and FQGNSA. V lost 4 bases to trimming and J lost 1 base, with 13 bases between them. The CDR3 consists of 15 residues. The CDR3: CASSSTGLGNTEAFF. The DNA for the CDR3 is TGTGCCAGCAGCTCCACAGGGCTGGGGAACACTGAAGCTTTCTTT. Looking up the rest from reference TRBV7-2 and TRBJ1-1 gives the full variable domain: GAGVSQSPSNKVTEKGKDVELRCDPISGHTALYWYRQSLGQGLEFLIYFQGNSAPDKSGLPSDRFSAERTGGSVSTLTIQRTQQEDSAVYLCASSSTGLGNTEAFFGQGTRLTVV.

This clone was picked up many times. The chain couples TRBV10-3 to TRBJ2-1, with 10 bases identical to TRBD2. The V and J ends lost 0 bases and 8 bases, in that order; junction bases with no gene match: 7. The CDR3 sequence is 16 residues long. Germline lookup yields CDR1 ENHRY and CDR2 SYGVKD. This CDR3 is CAISESMGLAFHEQFF. The DNA for the CDR3 is TGTGCCATCAGTGAGTCAATGGGACTAGCGTTTCATGAGCAGTTCTTC.

The chain employs TRBV30 and TRBJ1-6, with D tentatively TRBD1 (5 bases). Germline V gene sequence: CDR1 GTSNPN, CDR2 SVGIG (reference sequence). This CDR3 has 13 residues. The ends were cut back, 4 bases at V and 7 bases at J, with 11 bases in the middle. The CDR3 DNA follows: TGTGCCTGGAACAGTAGGGGAAATTCACCCCTCCACTTT. Its protein is CAWNSRGNSPLHF.

This clone was detected once. V gene TRBV2 combines with J gene TRBJ2-2, with D possibly matching TRBD2 (7 bases). This CDR3 comprises 14 residues. The V and J ends lost 5 bases and 6 bases respectively, with 13 bases between them. Germline CDR1 and CDR2: SNHLY and FYNNEI. In DNA form, the CDR3 reads TGTGCCAGCAGTCTCAAGGGGGGGGCCGGGGAGCTGTTTTTT. It codes for CASSLKGGAGELFF.

This clone was counted a few times. The rearrangement links TRBV5-1 to TRBJ2-1; tentative D call: TRBD2 (6 bases). The V and J ends lost 2 bases and 0 bases respectively, with 18 bases between them. Germline V gene lookup returns CDR1 SGHRS and CDR2 YFSETQ. The CDR3 contains 18 residues. The DNA for the CDR3 is TGCGCCAGCAGCTTCCGCTCAACTCGGGAGAGCTCCTACAATGAGCAGTTCTTC. Translation: CASSFRSTRESSYNEQFF. The full variable domain, rest sourced from reference TRBV5-1 and TRBJ2-1, is KAGVTQTPRYLIKTRGQQVTLSCSPISGHRSVSWYQQTPGQGLQFLFEYFSETQRNKGNFPGRFSGRQFSNSRSEMNVSTLELGDSALYLCASSFRSTRESSYNEQFFGPGTRLTVL.

The rearrangement joins TRBV27 to TRBJ2-7; 7 bases match TRBD1. Germline V gene lookup returns CDR1 MNHEY and CDR2 SMNVEV (reference sequence). J was trimmed by 3 bases and V by 5 bases; bases with no gene match: 4. The CDR3 length is 13 residues. The CDR3 is CASSVGQDYEQYF. CDR3 in DNA: TGTGCCAGCAGTGTTGGACAGGACTACGAGCAGTACTTC.

V usage is TRBV5-6 and J usage is TRBJ2-2; possible D gene TRBD2, 6 bases. V lost 5 bases and J lost 1, with 15 bases in between. The CDR3 length is 16 residues. From germline, CDR1 is SGHDT and CDR2 YYEEEE. CDR3 in amino acids: CASRRQDGGNTGELFF. The CDR3 DNA reads as TGTGCCAGCAGACGTCAAGACGGGGGGAACACCGGGGAGCTGTTTTTT. Based on the CDR3 plus reference TRBV5-6 and TRBJ2-2, the full variable domain is DAGVTQSPTHLIKTRGQQVTLRCSPKSGHDTVSWYQQALGQGPQFIFQYYEEEERQRGNFPDRFSGHQFPNYSSELNVNALLLGDSALYLCASRRQDGGNTGELFFGEGSRLTVL.

This chain connects TRBV4-3 to TRBJ2-4; the D gene is possibly TRBD1 (6 bases). The CDR3 sequence is 13 residues long. Looked up from germline, CDR1 is LGHNA and CDR2 is YSLEER. V dropped 3 bases and J dropped 7 bases, with 10 bases sitting between them. Here the CDR3 DNA reads TGCGCCAGCAGCCAGGGGGCTAGGAACATTCAGTACTTC. This translates into CASSQGARNIQYF.

V is TRBV7-2 and J is TRBJ1-4; D gene ambiguous. Germline V gives CDR1 SGHTA, CDR2 FQGNSA. This CDR3 is built from 14 residues. V was trimmed by 2 bases and J by 6 bases, leaving 10 bases between them. The DNA of the CDR3 is TGTGCCAGCAGCTTAATCAGCACAGATGAAAAACTGTTTTTT. Protein sequence: CASSLISTDEKLFF.

V is TRBV9 and J is TRBJ1-1; 7 nucleotides match TRBD1. Germline V gene data show CDR1 as SGDLS and CDR2 as YYNGEE. The V and J ends lost 0 bases and 5 bases, in that order; junction bases with no gene match: 13. The CDR3 sequence is 17 residues long. The CDR3 nucleotides are TGTGCCAGCAGCGTAGACCTGACAGGGATGCCTCCAACTGAAGCTTTCTTT. It encodes CASSVDLTGMPPTEAFF.

The chain joins TRBV5-5 to TRBJ1-3; 9 bases agree with TRBD1. Germline assignment: CDR1 SGHKS and CDR2 YYEKEE (reference sequence). V gave up 4 bases and J gave up 7 bases; unmatched junction bases: 9. The CDR3 is made up of 15 amino acids. CDR3 region: CASSRAPGTGNTIYF. The CDR3 region has the DNA TGTGCCAGCAGCCGGGCTCCCGGGACAGGGAACACCATATATTTT.

This chain uses TRBV6-1 with TRBJ1-1, with 9 bases aligning to TRBD1. This CDR3 has 14 amino acids. Germline loops: CDR1 MNHNS, CDR2 SASEGT. V gave up 2 bases and J gave up 9 bases; unmatched junction bases: 7. The DNA of the CDR3 is TGTGCCAGCAGTGAAACGGGACAGGGTAATAAAGCTTTCTTT. It translates to CASSETGQGNKAFF.

CDR3: CSVEVAPTEAFF. DNA for the CDR3: TGCAGCGTTGAAGTAGCCCCCACTGAAGCTTTCTTT. This chain connects TRBV29-1 to TRBJ1-1, with D unresolved. The CDR3 spans 12 residues. V lost 1 base, J lost 4 bases, and 7 bases lay in between. Germline values: CDR1 SQVTM, CDR2 ANQGSEA.